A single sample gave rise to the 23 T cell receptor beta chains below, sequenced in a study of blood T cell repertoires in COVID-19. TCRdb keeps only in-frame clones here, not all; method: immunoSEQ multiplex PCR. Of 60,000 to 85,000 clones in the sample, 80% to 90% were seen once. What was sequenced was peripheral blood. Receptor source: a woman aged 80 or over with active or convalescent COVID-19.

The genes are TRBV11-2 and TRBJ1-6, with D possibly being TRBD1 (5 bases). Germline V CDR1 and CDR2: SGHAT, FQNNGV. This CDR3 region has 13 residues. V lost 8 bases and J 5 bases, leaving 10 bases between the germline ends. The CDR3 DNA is TGTGCCAGCGGACGGACACATAATTCACCCCTCCACTTT. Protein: CASGRTHNSPLHF.

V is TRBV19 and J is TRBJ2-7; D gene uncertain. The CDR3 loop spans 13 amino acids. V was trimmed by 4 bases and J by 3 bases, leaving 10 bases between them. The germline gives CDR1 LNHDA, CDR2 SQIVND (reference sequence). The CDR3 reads CASSSALIYEQYF. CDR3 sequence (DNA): TGTGCCAGTAGTAGCGCCCTTATCTACGAGCAGTACTTC. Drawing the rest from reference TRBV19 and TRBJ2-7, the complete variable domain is DGGITQSPKYLFRKEGQNVTLSCEQNLNHDAMYWYRQDPGQGLRLIYYSQIVNDFQKGDIAEGYSVSREKKESFPLTVTSAQKNPTAFYLCASSSALIYEQYFGPGTRLTVT.

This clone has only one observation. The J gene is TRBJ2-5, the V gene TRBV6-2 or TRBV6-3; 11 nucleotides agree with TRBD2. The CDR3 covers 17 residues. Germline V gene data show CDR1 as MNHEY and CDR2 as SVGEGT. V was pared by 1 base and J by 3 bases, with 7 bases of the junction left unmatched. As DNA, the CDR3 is TGTGCCAGCAGTTACTGGATAGCGGGAGGGCCTGAAGAGACCCAGTACTTC. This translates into CASSYWIAGGPEETQYF.

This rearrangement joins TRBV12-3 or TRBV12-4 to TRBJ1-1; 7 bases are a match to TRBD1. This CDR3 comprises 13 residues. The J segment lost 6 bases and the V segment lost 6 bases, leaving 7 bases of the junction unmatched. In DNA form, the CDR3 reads TGTGCCAGCAGCCTAACCAGGGGGGCTGAAGCTTTCTTT. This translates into CASSLTRGAEAFF.

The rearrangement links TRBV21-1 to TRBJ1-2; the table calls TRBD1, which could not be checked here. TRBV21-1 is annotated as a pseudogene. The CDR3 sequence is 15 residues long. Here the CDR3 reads CASSTRTGEEDGYTF. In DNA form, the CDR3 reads TGTGCCAGCAGCACCAGGACAGGGGAGGAGGATGGCTACACCTTC.

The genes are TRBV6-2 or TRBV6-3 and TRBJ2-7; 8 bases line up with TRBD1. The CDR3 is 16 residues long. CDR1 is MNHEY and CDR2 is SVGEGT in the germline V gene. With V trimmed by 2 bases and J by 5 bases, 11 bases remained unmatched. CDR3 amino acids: CASSYPRTGIGDEQYF. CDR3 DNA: TGTGCCAGCAGTTACCCACGGACAGGGATAGGCGACGAGCAGTACTTC.

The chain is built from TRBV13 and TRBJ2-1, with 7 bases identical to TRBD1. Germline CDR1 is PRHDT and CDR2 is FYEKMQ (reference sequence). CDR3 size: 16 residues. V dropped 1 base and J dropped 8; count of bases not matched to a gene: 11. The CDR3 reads CASSLVRPGGRDEQFF. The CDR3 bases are TGTGCCAGCAGCTTAGTTCGGCCAGGGGGTCGGGATGAGCAGTTCTTC. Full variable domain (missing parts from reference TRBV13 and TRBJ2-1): AAGVIQSPRHLIKEKRETATLKCYPIPRHDTVYWYQQGPGQDPQFLISFYEKMQSDKGSIPDRFSAQQFSDYHSELNMSSLELGDSALYFCASSLVRPGGRDEQFFGPGTRLTVL.

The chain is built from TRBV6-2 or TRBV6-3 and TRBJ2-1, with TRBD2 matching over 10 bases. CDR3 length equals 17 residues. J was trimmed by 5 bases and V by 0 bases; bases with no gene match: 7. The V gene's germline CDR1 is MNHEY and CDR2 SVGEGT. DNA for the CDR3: TGTGCCAGCAGTTACTCCCGTCGAGCGGGGGGGAACAATGAGCAGTTCTTC. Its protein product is CASSYSRRAGGNNEQFF.

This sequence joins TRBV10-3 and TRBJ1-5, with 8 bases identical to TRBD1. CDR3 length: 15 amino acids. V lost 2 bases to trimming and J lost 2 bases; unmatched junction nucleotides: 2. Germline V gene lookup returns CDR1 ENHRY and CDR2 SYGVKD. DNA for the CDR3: TGTGCCATCAGTGAGGACAGGGGCGGCAATCAGCCCCAGCATTTT. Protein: CAISEDRGGNQPQHF.

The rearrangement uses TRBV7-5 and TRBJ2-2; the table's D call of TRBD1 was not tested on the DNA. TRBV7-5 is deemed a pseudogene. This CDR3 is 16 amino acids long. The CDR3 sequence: CARSLGQDREGGELFF. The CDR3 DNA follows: TGTGCCAGAAGCTTAGGCCAAGACAGGGAAGGCGGGGAGCTGTTTTTT.

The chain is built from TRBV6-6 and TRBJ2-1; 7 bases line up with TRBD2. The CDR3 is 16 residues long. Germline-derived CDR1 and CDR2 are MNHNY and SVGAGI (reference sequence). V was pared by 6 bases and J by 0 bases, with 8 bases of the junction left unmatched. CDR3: CASSDLAVSSYNEQFF. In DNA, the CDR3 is TGTGCCAGCAGCGACCTAGCGGTGAGCTCCTACAATGAGCAGTTCTTC.

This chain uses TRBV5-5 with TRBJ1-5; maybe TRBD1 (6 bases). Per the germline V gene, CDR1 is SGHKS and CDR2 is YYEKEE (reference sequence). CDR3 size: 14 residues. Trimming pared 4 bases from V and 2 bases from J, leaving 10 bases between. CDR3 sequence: CASSPGTRNQPQHF. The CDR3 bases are TGTGCCAGCAGCCCGGGGACACGCAATCAGCCCCAGCATTTT.

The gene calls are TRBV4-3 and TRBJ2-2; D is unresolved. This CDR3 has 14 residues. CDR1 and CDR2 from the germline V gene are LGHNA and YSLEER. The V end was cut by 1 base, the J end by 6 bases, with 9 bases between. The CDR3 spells CASSQVFSAGELFF. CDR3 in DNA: TGCGCCAGCAGCCAAGTTTTCTCTGCCGGGGAGCTGTTTTTT.

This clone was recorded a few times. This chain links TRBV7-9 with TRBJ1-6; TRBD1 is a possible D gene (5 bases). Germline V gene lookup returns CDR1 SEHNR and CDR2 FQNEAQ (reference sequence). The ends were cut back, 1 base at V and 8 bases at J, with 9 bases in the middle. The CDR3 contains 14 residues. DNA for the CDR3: TGTGCCAGCAGCTTAGACGGGGGGTATTCACCCCTCCACTTT. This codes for CASSLDGGYSPLHF.

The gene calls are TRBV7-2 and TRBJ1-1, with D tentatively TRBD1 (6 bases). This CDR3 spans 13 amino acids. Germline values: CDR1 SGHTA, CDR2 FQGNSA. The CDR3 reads CATTGQTYTEAFF. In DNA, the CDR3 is TGTGCTACTACTGGACAGACTTACACTGAAGCTTTCTTT.

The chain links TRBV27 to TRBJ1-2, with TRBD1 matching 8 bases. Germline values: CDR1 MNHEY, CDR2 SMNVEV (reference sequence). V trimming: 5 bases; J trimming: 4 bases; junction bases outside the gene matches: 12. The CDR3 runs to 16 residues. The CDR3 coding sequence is TGTGCCAGCAGTCCAGCCGGGACAGGCGTATTCTATGGCTACACCTTC. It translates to CASSPAGTGVFYGYTF.

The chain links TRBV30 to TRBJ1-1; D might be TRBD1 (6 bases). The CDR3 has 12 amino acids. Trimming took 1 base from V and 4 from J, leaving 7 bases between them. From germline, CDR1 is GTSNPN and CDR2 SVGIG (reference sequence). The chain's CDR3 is CAWSAGVTEAFF. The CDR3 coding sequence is TGTGCCTGGAGTGCAGGGGTCACTGAAGCTTTCTTT.

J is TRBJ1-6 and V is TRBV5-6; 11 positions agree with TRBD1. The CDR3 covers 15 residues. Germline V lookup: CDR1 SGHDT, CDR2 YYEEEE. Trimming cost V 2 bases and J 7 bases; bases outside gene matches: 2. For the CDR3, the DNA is TGTGCCAGCAGCTTTTGGGACAGGGGGAATTCACCCCTCCACTTT. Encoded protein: CASSFWDRGNSPLHF.

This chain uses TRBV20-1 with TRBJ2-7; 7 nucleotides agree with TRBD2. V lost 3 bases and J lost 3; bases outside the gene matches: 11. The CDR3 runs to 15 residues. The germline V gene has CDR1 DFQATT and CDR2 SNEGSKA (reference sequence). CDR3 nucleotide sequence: TGCAGTGCTAGTAGTCTAGCGGACGTGGGCTACGAGCAGTACTTC. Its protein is CSASSLADVGYEQYF.

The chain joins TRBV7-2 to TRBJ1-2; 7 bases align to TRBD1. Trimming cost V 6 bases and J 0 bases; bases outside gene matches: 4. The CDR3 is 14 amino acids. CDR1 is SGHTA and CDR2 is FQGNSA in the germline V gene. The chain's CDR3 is CASSRQGTNYGYTF. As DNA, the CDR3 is TGTGCCAGCAGTCGACAGGGAACTAACTATGGCTACACCTTC.

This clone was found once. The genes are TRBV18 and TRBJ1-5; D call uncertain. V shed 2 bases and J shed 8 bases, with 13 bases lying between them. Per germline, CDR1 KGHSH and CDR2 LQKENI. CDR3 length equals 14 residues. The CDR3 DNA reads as TGTGCCAGCTCACCAGGCAAGTCCGGGGAGCCCCAGCATTTT. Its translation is CASSPGKSGEPQHF.

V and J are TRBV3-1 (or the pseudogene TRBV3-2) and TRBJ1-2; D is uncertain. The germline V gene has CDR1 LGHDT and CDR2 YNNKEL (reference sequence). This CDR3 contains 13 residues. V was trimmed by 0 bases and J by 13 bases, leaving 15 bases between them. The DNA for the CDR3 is TGTGCCAGCAGCCAAGATATCAGTCCTAGTTCCACCTTC. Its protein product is CASSQDISPSSTF.

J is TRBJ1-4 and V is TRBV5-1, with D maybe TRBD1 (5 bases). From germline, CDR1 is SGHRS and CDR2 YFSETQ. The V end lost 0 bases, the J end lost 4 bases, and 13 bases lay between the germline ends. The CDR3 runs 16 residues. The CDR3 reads CASSLAGGGGNEKLFF. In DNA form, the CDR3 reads TGCGCCAGCAGCTTGGCGGGGGGAGGAGGTAATGAAAAACTGTTTTTT.